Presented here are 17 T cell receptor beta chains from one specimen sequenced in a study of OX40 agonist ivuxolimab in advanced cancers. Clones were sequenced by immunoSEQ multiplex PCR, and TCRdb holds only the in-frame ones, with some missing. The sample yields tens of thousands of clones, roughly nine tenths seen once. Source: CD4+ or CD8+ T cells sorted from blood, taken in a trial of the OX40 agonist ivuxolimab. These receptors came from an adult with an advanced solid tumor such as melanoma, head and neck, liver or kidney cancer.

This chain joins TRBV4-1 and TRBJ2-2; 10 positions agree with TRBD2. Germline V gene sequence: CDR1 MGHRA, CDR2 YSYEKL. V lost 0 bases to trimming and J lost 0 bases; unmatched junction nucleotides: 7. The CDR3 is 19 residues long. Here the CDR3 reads CASSQDWLAGASNTGELFF. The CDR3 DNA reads TGCGCCAGCAGCCAAGATTGGCTAGCGGGGGCCTCGAACACCGGGGAGCTGTTTTTT.

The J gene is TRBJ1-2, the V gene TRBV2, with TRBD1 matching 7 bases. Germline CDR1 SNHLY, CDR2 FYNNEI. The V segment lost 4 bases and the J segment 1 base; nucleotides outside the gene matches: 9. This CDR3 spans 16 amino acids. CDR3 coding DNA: TGTGCCAGCAGTGGAACCAGACAGGGAAGTAACTATGGCTACACCTTC. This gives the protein CASSGTRQGSNYGYTF. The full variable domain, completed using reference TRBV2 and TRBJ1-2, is EPEVTQTPSHQVTQMGQEVILRCVPISNHLYFYWYRQILGQKVEFLVSFYNNEISEKSEIFDDQFSVERPDGSNFTLKIRSTKLEDSAMYFCASSGTRQGSNYGYTFGSGTRLTVV.

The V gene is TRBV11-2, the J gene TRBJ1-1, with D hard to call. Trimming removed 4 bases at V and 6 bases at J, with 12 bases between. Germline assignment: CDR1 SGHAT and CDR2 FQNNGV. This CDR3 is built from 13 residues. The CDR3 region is CASSSTVPPEAFF. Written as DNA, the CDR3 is TGTGCCAGCAGCTCCACAGTACCCCCTGAAGCTTTCTTT.

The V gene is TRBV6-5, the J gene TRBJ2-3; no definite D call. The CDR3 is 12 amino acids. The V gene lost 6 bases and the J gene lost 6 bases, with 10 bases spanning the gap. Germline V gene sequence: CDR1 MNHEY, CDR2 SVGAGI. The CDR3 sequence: CASSPLGDTQYF. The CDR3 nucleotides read TGTGCCAGCAGCCCCCTGGGGGATACGCAGTATTTT.

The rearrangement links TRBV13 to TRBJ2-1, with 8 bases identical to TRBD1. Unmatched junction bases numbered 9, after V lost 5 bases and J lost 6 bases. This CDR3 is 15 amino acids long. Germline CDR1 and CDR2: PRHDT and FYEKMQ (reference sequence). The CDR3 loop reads CASSSDPGTGNEQFF. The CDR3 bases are TGTGCCAGCAGCAGCGACCCCGGGACAGGCAATGAGCAGTTCTTC.

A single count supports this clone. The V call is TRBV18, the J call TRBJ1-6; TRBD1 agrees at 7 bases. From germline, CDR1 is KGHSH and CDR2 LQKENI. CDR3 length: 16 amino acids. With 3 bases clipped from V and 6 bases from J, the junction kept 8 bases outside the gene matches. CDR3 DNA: TGTGCCAGCTCACCCTCTACACAGGGGTCTAATTCACCCCTCCACTTT. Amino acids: CASSPSTQGSNSPLHF.

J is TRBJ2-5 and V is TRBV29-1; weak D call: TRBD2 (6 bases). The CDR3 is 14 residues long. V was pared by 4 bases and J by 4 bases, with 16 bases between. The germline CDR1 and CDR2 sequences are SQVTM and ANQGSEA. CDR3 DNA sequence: TGCAGCGTTGTTGGCCAGGGAGGCGGAGAGACCCAGTACTTC. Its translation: CSVVGQGGGETQYF.

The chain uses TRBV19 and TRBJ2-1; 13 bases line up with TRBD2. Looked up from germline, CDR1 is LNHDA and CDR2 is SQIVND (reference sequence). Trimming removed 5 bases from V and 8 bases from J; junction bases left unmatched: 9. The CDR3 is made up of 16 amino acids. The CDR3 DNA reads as TGTGCCAGTAGTTCAGGACTAGCGGGGGCCGGGCATGAGCAGTTCTTC. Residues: CASSSGLAGAGHEQFF. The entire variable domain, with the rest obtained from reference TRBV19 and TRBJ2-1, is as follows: DGGITQSPKYLFRKEGQNVTLSCEQNLNHDAMYWYRQDPGQGLRLIYYSQIVNDFQKGDIAEGYSVSREKKESFPLTVTSAQKNPTAFYLCASSSGLAGAGHEQFFGPGTRLTVL.

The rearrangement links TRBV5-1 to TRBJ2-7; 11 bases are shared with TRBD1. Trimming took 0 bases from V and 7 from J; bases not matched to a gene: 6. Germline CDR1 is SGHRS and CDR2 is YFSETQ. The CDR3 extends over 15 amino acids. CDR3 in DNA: TGCGCCAGCAGCTTGGGCGGACAGGGGGCTCAAGAGCAGTACTTC. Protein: CASSLGGQGAQEQYF.

The CDR3 coding sequence is TGTGCCAGCAGTGTAGGCAGTGGCTACGAGCAGTACTTC. Translation gives CASSVGSGYEQYF. The chain couples TRBV2 to TRBJ2-7; D not certain. This CDR3 is built from 13 residues. The ends were cut back, 4 bases at V and 3 bases at J, with 10 bases in the middle. The germline CDR1 and CDR2 sequences are SNHLY and FYNNEI.

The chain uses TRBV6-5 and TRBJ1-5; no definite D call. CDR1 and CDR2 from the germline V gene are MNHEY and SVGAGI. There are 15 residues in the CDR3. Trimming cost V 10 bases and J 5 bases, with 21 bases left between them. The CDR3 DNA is TGTGCCACCTCGGCAGTCCCTAGGGCGGATCAGCCCCAGCATTTT. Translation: CATSAVPRADQPQHF.

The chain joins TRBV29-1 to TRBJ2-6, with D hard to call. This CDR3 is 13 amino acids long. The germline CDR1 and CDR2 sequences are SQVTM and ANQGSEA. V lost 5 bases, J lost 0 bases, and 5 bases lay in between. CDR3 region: CSVFFSGANVLTF. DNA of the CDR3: TGCAGCGTTTTCTTCTCTGGGGCCAACGTCCTGACTTTC.

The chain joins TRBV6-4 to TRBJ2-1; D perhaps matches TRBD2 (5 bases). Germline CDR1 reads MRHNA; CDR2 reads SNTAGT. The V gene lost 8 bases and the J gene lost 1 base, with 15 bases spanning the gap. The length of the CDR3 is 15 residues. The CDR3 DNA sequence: TGTGCCAGCCGGTCCCGTGAGGGATCCTACAATGAGCAGTTCTTC. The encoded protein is CASRSREGSYNEQFF.

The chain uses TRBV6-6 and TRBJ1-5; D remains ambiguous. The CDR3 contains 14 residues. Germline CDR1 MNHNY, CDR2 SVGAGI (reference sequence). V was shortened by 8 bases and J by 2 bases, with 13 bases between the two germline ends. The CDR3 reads CASRLHDRNQPQHF. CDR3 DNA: TGTGCCAGCCGTCTTCATGATCGCAATCAGCCCCAGCATTTT.

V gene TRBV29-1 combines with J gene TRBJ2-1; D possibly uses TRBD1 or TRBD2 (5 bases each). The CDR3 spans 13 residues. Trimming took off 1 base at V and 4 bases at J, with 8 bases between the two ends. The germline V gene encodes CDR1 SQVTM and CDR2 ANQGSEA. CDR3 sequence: CSVEGGRYNEQFF. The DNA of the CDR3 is TGCAGCGTTGAAGGGGGACGGTACAATGAGCAGTTCTTC.

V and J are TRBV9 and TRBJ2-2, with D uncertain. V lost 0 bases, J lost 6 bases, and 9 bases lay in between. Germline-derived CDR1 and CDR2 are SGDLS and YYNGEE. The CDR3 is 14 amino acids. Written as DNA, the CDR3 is TGTGCCAGCAGCGTAGTACTCGGGTCCGGGGAGCTGTTTTTT. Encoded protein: CASSVVLGSGELFF.

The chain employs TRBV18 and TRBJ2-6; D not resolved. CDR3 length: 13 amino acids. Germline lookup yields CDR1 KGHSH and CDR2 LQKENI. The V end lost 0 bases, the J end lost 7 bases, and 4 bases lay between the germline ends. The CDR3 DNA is TGTGCCAGCTCACCACCCGCAGCCAACGTCCTGACTTTC. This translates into CASSPPAANVLTF.